This is a list of T cell receptor beta chains from one sample in a study of shared clonotypes between healthy human individuals. Assay: immunoSEQ multiplex PCR; the TCRdb copy retains only in-frame clones and omits some. The table has approximately 2.3 million clones, 80% to 95% seen once. The sequenced material came from naive CD4+ T cells from PBMCs. The receptors were sampled from a man aged 18 to 30 in good health. Some clones in this sample may be carry-over from other donors' samples. Each CDR3 is given with its conserved first and last residue. D genes are given only for firm matches. For some rows the clone size is stated as once, few or many, or as a class when expanded; others skip it.

TRBD1	TRBV11-1	TRBJ2-1	NA	TGTGCCAGCAGCTCCCCGGGACAGGGGGACAATGAGCAGTTCTTC	CASSSPGQGDNEQFF
TRBD1	TRBV5-1	TRBJ1-4	once	TGCGCCAGTCGTCGGGACAGCCTTAATGAAAAACTGTTTTTT	CASRRDSLNEKLFF
TRBD2	TRBV28	TRBJ2-1	NA	TGTGCCAGCAGTTTTAGCGGGAGGGGGGTCAATGAGCAGTTCTTC	CASSFSGRGVNEQFF
TRBD2	TRBV4-2	TRBJ2-7	NA	TGTGCCAGCAGCCCCCTAACGGGAGGCTCCTACGAGCAGTACTTC	CASSPLTGGSYEQYF
TRBD2	TRBV29-1	TRBJ2-1	NA	TGCAGCGTTAGGCCCTCAGGGGGCAGGAGCGGGAGGGTGGGCTACAATGAGCAGTTCTTC	CSVRPSGGRSGRVGYNEQFF
NA	TRBV11-3	TRBJ1-1	NA	TGTGCCAGCAGCTTATCAGGAACCCTGAACACTGAAGCTTTCTTT	CASSLSGTLNTEAFF
NA	TRBV5-6	TRBJ2-1	NA	TGTGCCAGCAACCTGGAAGGTCGGGGATACAATGAGCAGTTCTTC	CASNLEGRGYNEQFF
NA	TRBV28	TRBJ2-7	NA	TGTGCCAGCAGTTCTTTACAGGGTGGCTACGAGCAGTACTTC	CASSSLQGGYEQYF
TRBD1	TRBV6-4	TRBJ1-4	NA	TGTGCCAGCAGCCCGACAGGGACTAATGAAAAACTGTTTTTT	CASSPTGTNEKLFF
TRBD2	TRBV6-6	TRBJ2-1	NA	TGTGCCAGCAGACTAGCGGGAGTATACAATGAGCAGTTCTTC	CASRLAGVYNEQFF
NA	TRBV5-6	TRBJ1-5	NA	TGTGCCAGCAGCTTGTGGAATCAGCCCCAGCATTTT	CASSLWNQPQHF
NA	TRBV5-4	TRBJ2-2	NA	TGTGCCAGCAGCCCTGGGACCGCCAACACCGGGGAGCTGTTTTTT	CASSPGTANTGELFF
NA	TRBV4-1	TRBJ1-4	NA	TGCGCCAGCAGCCGCCGGGGTGGCAGGGGAACGACTAATGAAAAACTGTTTTTT	CASSRRGGRGTTNEKLFF
NA	TRBV11-2	TRBJ2-1	NA	TGTGCCAGCAGCTTAGAACCGGCGGGTGAGCAGTTCTTC	CASSLEPAGEQFF
TRBD1	TRBV6-1	TRBJ1-2	NA	TGTGCCAGCAGTGACCGGACAGGGAGCAATGGCTACACCTTC	CASSDRTGSNGYTF
TRBD1	TRBV18	TRBJ2-5	NA	TGTGCCAGCTCACCGGGACAGGGGGGAGAGACCCAGTACTTC	CASSPGQGGETQYF
NA	TRBV5-1	TRBJ2-1	NA	TGCGCCAGCAGCTTAGGGGTCCCCTCCTACAATGAGCAGTTCTTC	CASSLGVPSYNEQFF
NA	TRBV7-2	TRBJ2-1	NA	TGTGCCAGCAGCTTCTCCCGGGTTAGCGATGAGCAGTTCTTC	CASSFSRVSDEQFF
NA	TRBV18	TRBJ2-3	NA	TGTGCCAGCTCACCCCCCAACTCTAGGGGAATGGATACGCAGTATTTT	CASSPPNSRGMDTQYF
NA	TRBV5-4	TRBJ2-3	NA	TGTGCCAGCAGCTCCTCGTTGGCTAGAACCACAGATACGCAGTATTTT	CASSSSLARTTDTQYF
NA	TRBV7-2	TRBJ1-1	NA	TGTGCCAGCAGCACCGCCCAAAGGGGGGGCACTGAAGCTTTCTTT	CASSTAQRGGTEAFF
TRBD2	TRBV27	TRBJ2-7	NA	TGTGCCAGCAGTCCCGGGACTAGCGGGGGCGAGCAGTACTTC	CASSPGTSGGEQYF
NA	TRBV7-2	TRBJ2-3	few	TGTGCCAGCAGTATCACAGATACGCAGTATTTT	CASSITDTQYF
NA	TRBV5-1	TRBJ1-1	NA	TGCGCCAGCAGCTTGGGGGAACGTGAGAACACTGAAGCTTTCTTT	CASSLGERENTEAFF
NA	TRBV7-9	TRBJ2-3	NA	TGTGCCAGCAGCTTAGGGTTGGACGGGACTAGCACAGATACGCAGTATTTT	CASSLGLDGTSTDTQYF
TRBD1	TRBV6-1	TRBJ1-2	NA	TGTGCCAGCAGTGTGACAGGGATTGGGTATGGCTACACCTTC	CASSVTGIGYGYTF
NA	TRBV6-5	TRBJ2-4	NA	TGTGCCAGCAGTTATTCCGAAGGGGGGTATGGGAACATTCAGTACTTC	CASSYSEGGYGNIQYF
TRBD1	TRBV6-1	TRBJ1-2	NA	TGTGCCAGCAGTGGGGCGGGGACAGTCGATGCCTTC	CASSGAGTVDAF
NA	TRBV18	TRBJ2-5	NA	TGTGCCAGCTCACCACGATACGAGCAGGGATCAGAGACCCAGTACTTC	CASSPRYEQGSETQYF